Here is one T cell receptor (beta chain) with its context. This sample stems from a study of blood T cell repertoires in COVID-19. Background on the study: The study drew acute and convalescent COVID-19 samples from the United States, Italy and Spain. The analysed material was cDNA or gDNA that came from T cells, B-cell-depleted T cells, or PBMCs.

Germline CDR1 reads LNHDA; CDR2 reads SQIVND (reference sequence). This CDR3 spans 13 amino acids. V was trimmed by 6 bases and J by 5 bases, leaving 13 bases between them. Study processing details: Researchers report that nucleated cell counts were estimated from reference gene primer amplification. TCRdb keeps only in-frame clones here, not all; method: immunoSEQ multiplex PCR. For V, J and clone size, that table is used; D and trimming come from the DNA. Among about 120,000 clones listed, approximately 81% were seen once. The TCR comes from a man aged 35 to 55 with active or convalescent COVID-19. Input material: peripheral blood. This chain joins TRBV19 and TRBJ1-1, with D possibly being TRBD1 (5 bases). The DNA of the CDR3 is TGTGCCAGTAGCCCGCCCCAGGGAACTGAAGCTTTCTTT. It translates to CASSPPQGTEAFF.